This T cell receptor beta chain was sequenced during a study of blood T cells in healthy people across ages (dated by TCRdb to about 2015). Context from the whole study: In model experiments, roughly one uniquely barcoded TCR beta cDNA molecule per two T cells was captured by template switching. Using deep sequencing normalized with unique cDNA molecular identifiers, the study measured how TCR beta repertoire diversity changes with age. Four age groups were formed from the donors: young (average approximately 15 years), middle-aged (around 41), aged (roughly 58) and long-lived (about 80). To avoid experimental bias, donors of different ages were distributed randomly across sequencing lanes. Two additional independent replicas of 1 million unique cDNA reads from the same blood draw were analyzed for two donors (one aged 18 to 30 and one aged 80 or older). Overall study outcomes, separate from this receptor: Observed TCR beta diversity per million T cells fell roughly linearly with age, and a significant reduction was already apparent by age about 43. Since profiling was done on bulk unsorted PBMCs, naive and antigen-experienced compartments could not be conclusively compared. There was a strong correlation between observed TCR beta diversity and the percentage of naive T cells measured by flow cytometry. The long-lived group showed more naive CD4+ T cells, fewer expanded clones and increased TCR diversity than the aged group, suggesting age selection. Estimates of total diversity based on one million sequenced T cells were considered lower bounds and underestimates. Donor CMV infection status was unknown, potentially confounding age-related changes in expanded clonotypes.

This clonotype was seen repeatedly, ten times or more. Its antigen has not been determined. No base qualities exist here, and no much larger clone lies one base off it. Library prep was done by 5' RACE. Sequenced using an Illumina HiSeq 2500. A second PCR of about 6 to 12 cycles was run with a J-beta primer mix and a sample-barcoded 5' primer. A unique molecular identifier was introduced onto each TCR beta cDNA molecule by a template-switch 5' adaptor carrying 12 random nucleotides. Each sample yielded at least 2.5 million CDR3-containing paired-end reads. The Mint cDNA synthesis kit, primed by a TRBC-specific oligonucleotide, was used to synthesize first-strand cDNA from all RNA. Following uracil-DNA glycosylase treatment, all cDNA underwent a first 18-cycle PCR with the universal primers M1SS and BC2_uni_R. Per the source publication's procedure: Each sample was normalized by randomly selecting 1 million high-quality reads, each carrying a distinct molecular identifier. Reads with shared molecular identifiers were discarded instead of being binned into consensus sequences. CDR3 identification, clonotype clustering and error correction used MiTCR with a Q25 quality threshold and the strictest error-elimination algorithm. A nonparametric unseen species model with Euler transformation was used to estimate lower-bound total TCR beta diversity. The public reads were reprocessed in TCRdb via fastp at Q25 and MiXCR, keeping in-frame beta chains. A single entry per CDR3 protein holds the most common genes and DNA from its merged rows. What appears here as the V and J calls and clone size reflects TCRdb's work, not the paper's. Here the sample has approximately 1,000,000 distinct CDR3 sequences; 40% to 50% occur a single time. 18% of the sample belongs to the ten largest clones.

The junction shows trimming of 4 bases on V and 4 bases on J, plus 20 bases between the germline ends. CDR1 SGDLS and CDR2 YYNGEE were looked up in the germline V gene. There are 16 amino acids in the CDR3, from cysteine to phenylalanine inclusive. The sequence is cut down to CDR3 DNA, 48 bases in frame from base 1. The approximately 39 donors, aged roughly 6 to 95 years, were systemically healthy Caucasian individuals from Russia. About 10 milliliters of peripheral blood were collected from each donor into EDTA-treated Vacutainer tubes. PBMCs were isolated by Ficoll-Paque density-gradient centrifugation, with at least 6.5 million obtained per sample. Total RNA, at least 6 micrograms per sample, was extracted from PBMCs with Trizol reagent. For every donor, flow cytometry on a PBMC aliquot measured the percentage of naive CD45RAhigh/CD27high T cells.

The V gene is TRBV9 and the J gene is TRBJ2-5; the D segment is perhaps TRBD1 or TRBD2, each sharing 5 matched bases. The sequence derives from a woman aged 60-75 years in good health. Sequencing input: blood. At the DNA level, the sequence is TGTGCCAGCAGCCCCTACTCCGGGACGGCGAGAGAGACCCAGTACTTC. The translation is CASSPYSGTARETQYF.